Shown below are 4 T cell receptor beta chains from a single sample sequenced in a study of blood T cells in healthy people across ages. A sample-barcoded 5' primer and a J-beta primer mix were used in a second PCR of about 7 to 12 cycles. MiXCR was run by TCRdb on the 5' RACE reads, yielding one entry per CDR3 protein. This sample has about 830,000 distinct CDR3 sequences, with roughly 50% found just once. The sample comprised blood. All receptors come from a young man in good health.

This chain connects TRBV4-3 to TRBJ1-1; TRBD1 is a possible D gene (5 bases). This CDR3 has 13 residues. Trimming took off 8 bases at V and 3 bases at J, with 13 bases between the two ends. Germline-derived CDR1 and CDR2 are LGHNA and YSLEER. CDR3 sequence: CASGPGIYTEAFF. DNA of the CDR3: TGCGCCAGCGGTCCAGGGATATACACTGAAGCTTTCTTT.

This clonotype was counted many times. DNA for the CDR3: TGTGCCAGCAGTTTATTGGCAGGCGCCAGCAGAAGCGAGCAGTACTTC. The encoded protein is CASSLLAGASRSEQYF. This chain joins TRBV28 and TRBJ2-7; D not resolved. The CDR3 sequence is 16 residues long. V shed 1 base and J shed 6 bases, with 19 bases lying between them. Germline V gene lookup returns CDR1 MDHEN and CDR2 SYDVKM.

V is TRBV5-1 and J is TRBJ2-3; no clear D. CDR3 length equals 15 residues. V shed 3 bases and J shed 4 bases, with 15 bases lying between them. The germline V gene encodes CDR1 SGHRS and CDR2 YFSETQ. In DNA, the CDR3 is TGCGCCAGCAGCTCTGCCCCCCCCACCGCAGATACGCAGTATTTT. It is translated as CASSSAPPTADTQYF.

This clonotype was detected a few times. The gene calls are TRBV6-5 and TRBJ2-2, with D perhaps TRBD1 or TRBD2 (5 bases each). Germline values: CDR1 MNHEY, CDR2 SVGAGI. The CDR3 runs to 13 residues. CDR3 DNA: TGTCGGGTACTTATGGGGGACACCGGGGAGCTGTTTTTT. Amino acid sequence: CRVLMGDTGELFF.